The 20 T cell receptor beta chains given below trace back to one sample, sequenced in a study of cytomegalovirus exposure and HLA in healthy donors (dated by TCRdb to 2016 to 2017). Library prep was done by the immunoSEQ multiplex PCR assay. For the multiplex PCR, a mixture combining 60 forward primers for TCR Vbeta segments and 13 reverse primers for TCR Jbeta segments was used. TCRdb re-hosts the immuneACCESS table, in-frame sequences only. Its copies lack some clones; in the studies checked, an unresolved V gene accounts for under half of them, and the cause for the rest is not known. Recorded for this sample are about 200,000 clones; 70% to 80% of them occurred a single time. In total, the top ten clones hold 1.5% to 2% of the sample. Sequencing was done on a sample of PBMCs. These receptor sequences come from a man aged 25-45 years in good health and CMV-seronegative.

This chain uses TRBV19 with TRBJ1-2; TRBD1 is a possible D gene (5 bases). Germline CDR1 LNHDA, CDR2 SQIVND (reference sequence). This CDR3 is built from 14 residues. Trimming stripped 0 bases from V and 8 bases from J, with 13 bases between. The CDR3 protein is CASSIDPTAWGYTF. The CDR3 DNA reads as TGTGCCAGTAGTATAGATCCGACAGCCTGGGGCTACACCTTC. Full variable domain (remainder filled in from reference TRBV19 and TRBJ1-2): DGGITQSPKYLFRKEGQNVTLSCEQNLNHDAMYWYRQDPGQGLRLIYYSQIVNDFQKGDIAEGYSVSREKKESFPLTVTSAQKNPTAFYLCASSIDPTAWGYTFGSGTRLTVV.

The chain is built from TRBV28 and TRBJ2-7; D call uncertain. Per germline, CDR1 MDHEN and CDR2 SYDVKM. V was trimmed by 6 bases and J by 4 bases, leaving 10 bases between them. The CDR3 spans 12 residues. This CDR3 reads CASSQDGYEQYF. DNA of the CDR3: TGTGCCAGCAGCCAAGACGGGTACGAGCAGTACTTC.

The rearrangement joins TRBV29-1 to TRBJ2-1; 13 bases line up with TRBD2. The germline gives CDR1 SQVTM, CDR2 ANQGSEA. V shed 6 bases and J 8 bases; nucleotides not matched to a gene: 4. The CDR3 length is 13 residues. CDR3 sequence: CSVGLAGVYEQFF. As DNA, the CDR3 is TGCAGCGTCGGACTAGCGGGAGTTTATGAGCAGTTCTTC.

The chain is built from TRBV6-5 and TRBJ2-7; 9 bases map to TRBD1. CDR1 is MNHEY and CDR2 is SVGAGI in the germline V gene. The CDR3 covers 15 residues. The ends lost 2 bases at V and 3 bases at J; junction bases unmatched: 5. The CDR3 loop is CASSYASDRGYEQYF. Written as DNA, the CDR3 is TGTGCCAGCAGTTACGCCTCGGACAGGGGCTACGAGCAGTACTTC.

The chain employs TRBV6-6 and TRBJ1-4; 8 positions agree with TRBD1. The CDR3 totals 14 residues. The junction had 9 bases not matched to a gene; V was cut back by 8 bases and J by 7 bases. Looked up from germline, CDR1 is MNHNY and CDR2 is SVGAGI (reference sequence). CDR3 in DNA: TGTGCCAGCCAGGGGGCGCGGGAGGGTGAAAAACTGTTTTTT. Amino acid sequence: CASQGAREGEKLFF.

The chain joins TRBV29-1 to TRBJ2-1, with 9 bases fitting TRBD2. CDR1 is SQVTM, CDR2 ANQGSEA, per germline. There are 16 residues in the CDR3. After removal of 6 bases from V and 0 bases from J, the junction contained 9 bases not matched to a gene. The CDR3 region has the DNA TGCAGCGTCTCGAGCTCGACTAGCGGCTCCTACAATGAGCAGTTCTTC. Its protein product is CSVSSSTSGSYNEQFF.

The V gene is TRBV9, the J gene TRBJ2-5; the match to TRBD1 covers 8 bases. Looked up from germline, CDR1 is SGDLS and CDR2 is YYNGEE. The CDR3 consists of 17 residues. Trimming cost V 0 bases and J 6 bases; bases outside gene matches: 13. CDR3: CASSVAIQGAILQTQYF. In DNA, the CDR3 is TGTGCCAGCAGCGTAGCTATTCAGGGGGCAATCCTCCAGACCCAGTACTTC.

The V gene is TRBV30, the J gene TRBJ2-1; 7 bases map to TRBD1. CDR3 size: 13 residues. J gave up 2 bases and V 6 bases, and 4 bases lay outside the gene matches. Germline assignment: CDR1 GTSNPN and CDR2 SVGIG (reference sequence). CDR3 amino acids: CACTGQTYNEQFF. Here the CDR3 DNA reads TGTGCCTGTACGGGACAGACCTACAATGAGCAGTTCTTC.

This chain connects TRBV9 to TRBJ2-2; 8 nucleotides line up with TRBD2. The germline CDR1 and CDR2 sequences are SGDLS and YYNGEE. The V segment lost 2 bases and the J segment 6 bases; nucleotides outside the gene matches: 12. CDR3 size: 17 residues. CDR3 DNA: TGTGCCAGCAGCGTTAGTTTCAGCGGGAGTTCGGCCGGGGAGCTGTTTTTT. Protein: CASSVSFSGSSAGELFF.

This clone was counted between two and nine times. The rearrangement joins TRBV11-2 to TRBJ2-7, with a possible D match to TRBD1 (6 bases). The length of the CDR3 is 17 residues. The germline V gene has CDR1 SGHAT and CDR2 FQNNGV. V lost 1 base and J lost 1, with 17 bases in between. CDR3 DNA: TGTGCCAGCAGCTTAGTTTATTCAGGGGAGAGGTCCTACGAGCAGTACTTC. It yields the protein CASSLVYSGERSYEQYF.

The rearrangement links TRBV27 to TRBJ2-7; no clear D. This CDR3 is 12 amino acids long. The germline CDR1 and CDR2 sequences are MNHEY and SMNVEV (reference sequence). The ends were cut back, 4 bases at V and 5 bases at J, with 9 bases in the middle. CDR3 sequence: CASSSSTDEQYF. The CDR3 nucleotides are TGTGCCAGCAGTTCCTCTACGGACGAGCAGTACTTC.

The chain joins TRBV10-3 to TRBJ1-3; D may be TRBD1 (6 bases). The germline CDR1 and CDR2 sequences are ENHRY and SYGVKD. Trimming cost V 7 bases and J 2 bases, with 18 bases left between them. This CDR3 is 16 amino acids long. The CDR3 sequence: CAIKAGDLGTGNTIYF. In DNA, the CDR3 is TGTGCCATCAAGGCAGGGGATCTTGGGACTGGAAACACCATATATTTT.

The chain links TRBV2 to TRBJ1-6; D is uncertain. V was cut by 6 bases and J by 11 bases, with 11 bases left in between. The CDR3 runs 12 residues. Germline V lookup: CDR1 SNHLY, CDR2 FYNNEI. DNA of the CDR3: TGTGCCAGCAGGCACGACAAGCCACCCCTCCACTTT. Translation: CASRHDKPPLHF.

The CDR3 protein is CAWRDTGVWETQYF. The CDR3 DNA follows: TGTGCCTGGAGGGACACGGGGGTGTGGGAGACCCAGTACTTC. This rearrangement joins TRBV30 to TRBJ2-5; perhaps TRBD2 as D (6 bases). Germline V gene lookup returns CDR1 GTSNPN and CDR2 SVGIG (reference sequence). Trimming removed 3 bases from V and 5 bases from J, with 16 bases in between. This CDR3 is 14 amino acids long.

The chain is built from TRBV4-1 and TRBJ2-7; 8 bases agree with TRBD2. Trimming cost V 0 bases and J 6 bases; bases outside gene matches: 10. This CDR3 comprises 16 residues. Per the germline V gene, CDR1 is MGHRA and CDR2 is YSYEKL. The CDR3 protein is CASSQDLSAGVSEQYF. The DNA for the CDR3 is TGCGCCAGCAGCCAAGACCTCTCAGCGGGAGTCTCCGAGCAGTACTTC.

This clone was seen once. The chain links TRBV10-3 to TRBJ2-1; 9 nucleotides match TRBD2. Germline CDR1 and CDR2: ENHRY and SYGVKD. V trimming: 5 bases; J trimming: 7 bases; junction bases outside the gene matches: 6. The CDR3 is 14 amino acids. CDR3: CAISSAGGPNEQFF. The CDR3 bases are TGTGCCATCAGTTCGGCGGGAGGGCCTAATGAGCAGTTCTTC.

The CDR3 DNA reads TGTGCCAGCAGCTTAGTACAGGCGTACAATGAGCAGTTCTTC. Amino acid sequence: CASSLVQAYNEQFF. The rearrangement uses TRBV7-9 and TRBJ2-1, with a weak D call TRBD1 (5 bases). V was pared by 1 base and J by 4 bases, with 8 bases between. The length of the CDR3 is 14 residues. The germline V gene has CDR1 SEHNR and CDR2 FQNEAQ (reference sequence).

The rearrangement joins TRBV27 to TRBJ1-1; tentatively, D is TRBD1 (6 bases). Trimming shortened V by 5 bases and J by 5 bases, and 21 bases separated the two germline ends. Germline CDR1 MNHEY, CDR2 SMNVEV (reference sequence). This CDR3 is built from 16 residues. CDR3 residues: CASSPPYWGGGTEAFF. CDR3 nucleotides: TGTGCCAGCAGTCCTCCTTATTGGGGGGGCGGAACTGAAGCTTTCTTT.

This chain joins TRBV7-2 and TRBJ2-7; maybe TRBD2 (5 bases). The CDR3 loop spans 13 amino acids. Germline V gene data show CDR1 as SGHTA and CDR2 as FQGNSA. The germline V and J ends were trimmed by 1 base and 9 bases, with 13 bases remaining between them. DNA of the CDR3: TGTGCCAGCAGCTTAGACGGATACGGAGGGCAGTACTTC. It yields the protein CASSLDGYGGQYF.

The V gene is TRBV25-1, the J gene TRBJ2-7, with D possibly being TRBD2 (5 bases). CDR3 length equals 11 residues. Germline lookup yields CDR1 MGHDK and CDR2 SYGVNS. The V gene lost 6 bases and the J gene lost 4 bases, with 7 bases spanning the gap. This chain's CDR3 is CASSRGYEQYF. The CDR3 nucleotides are TGTGCCAGCAGCCGAGGGTACGAGCAGTACTTC.